This T cell receptor beta chain was profiled in a study of blood T cells in healthy people across ages. This clonotype showed up just a few times. PCR was performed a second time for about 6 to 12 cycles using a sample-barcoded 5' primer and a J-beta primer mix. TCRdb reanalysed the 5' RACE reads using MiXCR and keeps one entry per CDR3 protein. The sample records 800,000 to 950,000 distinct CDR3 sequences, around 34% being singletons. This CDR3 has 15 amino acids. CDR1 is LNHNV and CDR2 is YYDKDF in the germline V gene (reference sequence). V was pared by 0 bases and J by 0 bases, with 6 bases between.

The material sequenced was blood. The chain links TRBV15 to TRBJ2-4; a weak D match, TRBD2 (5 bases). The TCR sequence derives from a man in his late teens or twenties in good health. The CDR3 spells CATSRDREAKNIQYF. The CDR3 nucleotides read TGTGCCACCAGCAGAGATCGGGAAGCCAAAAACATTCAGTACTTC.